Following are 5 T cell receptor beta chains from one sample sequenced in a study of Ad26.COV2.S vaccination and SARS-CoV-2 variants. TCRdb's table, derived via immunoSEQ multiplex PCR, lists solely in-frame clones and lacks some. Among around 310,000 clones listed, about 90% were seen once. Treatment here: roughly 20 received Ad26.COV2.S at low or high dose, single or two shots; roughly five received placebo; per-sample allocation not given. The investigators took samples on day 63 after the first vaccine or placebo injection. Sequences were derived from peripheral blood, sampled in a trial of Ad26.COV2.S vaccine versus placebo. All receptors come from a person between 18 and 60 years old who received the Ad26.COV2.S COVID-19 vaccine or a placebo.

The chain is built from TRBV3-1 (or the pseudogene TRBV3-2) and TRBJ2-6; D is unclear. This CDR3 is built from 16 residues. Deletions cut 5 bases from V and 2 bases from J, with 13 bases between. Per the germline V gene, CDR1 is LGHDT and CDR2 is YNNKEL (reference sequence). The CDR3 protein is CASSARGGTGANVLTF. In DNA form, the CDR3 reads TGTGCCAGCAGCGCCCGAGGCGGAACTGGGGCCAACGTCCTGACTTTC.

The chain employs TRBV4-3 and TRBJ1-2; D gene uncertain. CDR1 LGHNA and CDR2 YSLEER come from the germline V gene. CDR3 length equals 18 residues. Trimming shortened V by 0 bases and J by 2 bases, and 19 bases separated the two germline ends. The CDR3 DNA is TGCGCCAGCAGCCAAGATATATCATCGGAGGGCGGGAACTATGGCTACACCTTC. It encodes CASSQDISSEGGNYGYTF.

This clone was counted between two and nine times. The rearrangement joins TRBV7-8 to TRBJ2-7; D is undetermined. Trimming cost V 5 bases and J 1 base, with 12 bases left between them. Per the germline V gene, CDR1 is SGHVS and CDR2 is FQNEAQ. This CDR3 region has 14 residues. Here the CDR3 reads CASSPAGPSYEQYF. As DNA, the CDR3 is TGTGCCAGCAGCCCCGCAGGTCCGTCCTACGAGCAGTACTTC.

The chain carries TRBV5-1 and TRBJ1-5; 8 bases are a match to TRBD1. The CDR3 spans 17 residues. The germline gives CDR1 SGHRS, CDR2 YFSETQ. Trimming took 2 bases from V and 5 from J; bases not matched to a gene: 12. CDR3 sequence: CASSFLPPGQADQPQHF. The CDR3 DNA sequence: TGCGCCAGCAGCTTCTTACCCCCGGGACAGGCCGATCAGCCCCAGCATTTT.

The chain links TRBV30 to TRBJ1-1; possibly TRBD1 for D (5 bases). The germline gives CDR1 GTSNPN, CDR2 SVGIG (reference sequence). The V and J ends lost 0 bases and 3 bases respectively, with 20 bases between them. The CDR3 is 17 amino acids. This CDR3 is CAWSVTTANVPDTEAFF. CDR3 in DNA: TGTGCCTGGAGTGTAACGACAGCGAATGTCCCGGACACTGAAGCTTTCTTT.